These T cell receptor beta chains were read from a single sample in a study of blood T cell repertoires in COVID-19. Sequencing used immunoSEQ multiplex PCR; TCRdb keeps in-frame clones, though not all of them. Of a few hundred thousand clones listed, roughly 84% are singletons. Sequenced sample: PBMCs or T cells enriched from blood (not recorded which). The receptors originated from a woman aged 50 to 65 who had been exposed to COVID-19. Both conserved end residues are part of each CDR3. A D gene is named only where the DNA matches it firmly. A row's size may be missing; if present it is once, few, many or a size class.

CDR3 DNA: TGTGCCATCAGTGGAGGCGGTGGCTCTGGGGCCAACGTCCTGACTTTC; CDR3 protein: CAISGGGGSGANVLTF; J gene: TRBJ2-6; clone size: .; D gene: .; V gene: TRBV10-3
CDR3 DNA: TGTGCCAGCAGCCCTGGACTAGCGGCAACCTACGAGCAGTACTTC; CDR3 protein: CASSPGLAATYEQYF; J gene: TRBJ2-7; clone size: once; D gene: TRBD2; V gene: TRBV27
CDR3 DNA: TGTGCCAGCAGACCACAGGGGCCGTCCTACGAGCAGTACTTC; CDR3 protein: CASRPQGPSYEQYF; J gene: TRBJ2-7; clone size: .; D gene: TRBD1; V gene: TRBV2
CDR3 DNA: TGCGCCAGCAGCGTAACTAGCGGGGGGGCTAAGACCCAGTACTTC; CDR3 protein: CASSVTSGGAKTQYF; J gene: TRBJ2-5; clone size: .; D gene: TRBD2; V gene: TRBV5-1
CDR3 DNA: TGTGCCAGCACTTTGGCTAGCGGGGACCCTGAGCAGTTCTTC; CDR3 protein: CASTLASGDPEQFF; J gene: TRBJ2-1; clone size: once; D gene: TRBD2; V gene: TRBV3-1/TRBV3-2
CDR3 DNA: TGTGCCTGGAGTGTAAGGGACAGGGTAAACTTC; CDR3 protein: CAWSVRDRVNF; J gene: TRBJ2-7; clone size: .; D gene: TRBD1; V gene: TRBV30
CDR3 DNA: TGTGCCAGCAGCTCCGGACAGGGGGTAGATACGCAGTATTTT; CDR3 protein: CASSSGQGVDTQYF; J gene: TRBJ2-3; clone size: .; D gene: TRBD1; V gene: TRBV7-2
CDR3 DNA: TGTGCCAGCAGTTTAGTTAGCGCCGGGGAGCTGTTTTTT; CDR3 protein: CASSLVSAGELFF; J gene: TRBJ2-2; clone size: .; D gene: .; V gene: TRBV28
CDR3 DNA: TGTGCCAGCAGCTTCGCGCGACAGGGAAGGGGGCATACGCAGTATTTT; CDR3 protein: CASSFARQGRGHTQYF; J gene: TRBJ2-3; clone size: .; D gene: TRBD1; V gene: TRBV5-4
CDR3 DNA: TGTGCCAGCAGTGAACAGGGGAACGAGCAGTACTTC; CDR3 protein: CASSEQGNEQYF; J gene: TRBJ2-7; clone size: .; D gene: .; V gene: TRBV6-1
CDR3 DNA: TGTGCCACCAGCCCAAGGACATTGAGCAATCAGCCCCAGCATTTT; CDR3 protein: CATSPRTLSNQPQHF; J gene: TRBJ1-5; clone size: .; D gene: .; V gene: TRBV15
CDR3 DNA: TGCGCCAGCAGTCCCACGGGGACTAGCGGGACGGGAGAGCAGTACTTC; CDR3 protein: CASSPTGTSGTGEQYF; J gene: TRBJ2-7; clone size: once; D gene: TRBD2; V gene: TRBV10-2
CDR3 DNA: TGCGCCAGCAGCTTGGACAGTAGGGGCTTAGCGGATTCACCCCTCCACTTT; CDR3 protein: CASSLDSRGLADSPLHF; J gene: TRBJ1-6; clone size: .; D gene: .; V gene: TRBV5-1
CDR3 DNA: TGCAGCGTTCCGGGAGAACACACCCAATCTCGGTTCTTC; CDR3 protein: CSVPGEHTQSRFF; J gene: TRBJ2-1; clone size: .; D gene: .; V gene: TRBV29-1
CDR3 DNA: TGCGCCAGCAGCCCCGGACAGGGGACGAACTATGGCTACACCTTC; CDR3 protein: CASSPGQGTNYGYTF; J gene: TRBJ1-2; clone size: .; D gene: TRBD1; V gene: TRBV5-1
CDR3 DNA: TGCGCCAGCAGCTACGACCCGACAGGGACCGGGGAGCTGTTTTTT; CDR3 protein: CASSYDPTGTGELFF; J gene: TRBJ2-2; clone size: .; D gene: TRBD1; V gene: TRBV5-1
CDR3 DNA: TGTGCCAGCAGTGAAGACCGAGCCAGACTTACGCAGTATTTT; CDR3 protein: CASSEDRARLTQYF; J gene: TRBJ2-3; clone size: .; D gene: .; V gene: TRBV6-1
CDR3 DNA: TGTGCCAGCAGTTATGGACTCGGCGGGGAGCTGTTTTTT; CDR3 protein: CASSYGLGGELFF; J gene: TRBJ2-2; clone size: .; D gene: .; V gene: TRBV27
CDR3 DNA: TGTGCCAGCAGGCCTAGCGGGGGGGAGACCCAGTACTTC; CDR3 protein: CASRPSGGETQYF; J gene: TRBJ2-5; clone size: .; D gene: TRBD2; V gene: TRBV7-2
CDR3 DNA: TGTGCCAGCAGCCTGGACAGCTACTATGGCTACACCTTC; CDR3 protein: CASSLDSYYGYTF; J gene: TRBJ1-2; clone size: .; D gene: .; V gene: TRBV14
CDR3 DNA: TGTGCCAGCAGATCCGGACTAGAGGCAGAGCAGTTCTTC; CDR3 protein: CASRSGLEAEQFF; J gene: TRBJ2-1; clone size: .; D gene: TRBD2; V gene: TRBV2
CDR3 DNA: TGTGCCACGGGGACTAGCGGGGGACTAATCACAGATACGCAGTATTTT; CDR3 protein: CATGTSGGLITDTQYF; J gene: TRBJ2-3; clone size: .; D gene: TRBD2; V gene: TRBV24-1
CDR3 DNA: TGTGCCAGCAGCTTGGTAAAGGGGGCGAGTTCACCCCTCCACTTT; CDR3 protein: CASSLVKGASSPLHF; J gene: TRBJ1-6; clone size: .; D gene: TRBD1; V gene: TRBV5-6
CDR3 DNA: TGTGCCAGCAGTGACGGCCCGGCAGGGGGAGATGGCTACACCTTC; CDR3 protein: CASSDGPAGGDGYTF; J gene: TRBJ1-2; clone size: .; D gene: TRBD1; V gene: TRBV6-4
CDR3 DNA: TGTGCCAGCAGTGAAAGGACAGCCAACTATGGCTACACCTTC; CDR3 protein: CASSERTANYGYTF; J gene: TRBJ1-2; clone size: .; D gene: .; V gene: TRBV2
CDR3 DNA: TGTGCCACCAGCAGGGAACAGGGGAACGCTGGAAACACCATATATTTT; CDR3 protein: CATSREQGNAGNTIYF; J gene: TRBJ1-3; clone size: .; D gene: TRBD1; V gene: TRBV15
CDR3 DNA: TGTGCCAGCAATTGGGGACAGAGACTAGAGACCCAGTACTTC; CDR3 protein: CASNWGQRLETQYF; J gene: TRBJ2-5; clone size: .; D gene: TRBD1; V gene: TRBV6-5
CDR3 DNA: TGTGCCACCAGCAGGGACAGGTCAGGAAACACCATATATTTT; CDR3 protein: CATSRDRSGNTIYF; J gene: TRBJ1-3; clone size: .; D gene: TRBD1; V gene: TRBV15
CDR3 DNA: TGTGCCAGTAGTTGGACAGGGAACACTGAAGCTTTCTTT; CDR3 protein: CASSWTGNTEAFF; J gene: TRBJ1-1; clone size: .; D gene: TRBD1; V gene: TRBV19
CDR3 DNA: TGCAGCGCAATCACAGGGCTTTCTGGAAACACCATATATTTT; CDR3 protein: CSAITGLSGNTIYF; J gene: TRBJ1-3; clone size: few; D gene: .; V gene: TRBV29-1
CDR3 DNA: TGTGCCAGCTCACTGACAGGGGGGAACACTGAAGCTTTCTTT; CDR3 protein: CASSLTGGNTEAFF; J gene: TRBJ1-1; clone size: .; D gene: TRBD1; V gene: TRBV18
CDR3 DNA: TGTGCCAGCAGCTTTGTAGGCGGGTTCACCGAGGACAGGGGAATAGCGAACACCGGGGAGCTGTTTTTT; CDR3 protein: CASSFVGGFTEDRGIANTGELFF; J gene: TRBJ2-2; clone size: .; D gene: .; V gene: TRBV12-1
CDR3 DNA: TGTGCCAGCAGCCCCGGAGTGGGGGGGAACTACAATCAGCCCCAGCATTTT; CDR3 protein: CASSPGVGGNYNQPQHF; J gene: TRBJ1-5; clone size: .; D gene: .; V gene: TRBV5-5
CDR3 DNA: TGTGCCAGTAGTATGAGGCGAGGGAACACTGAAGCTTTCTTT; CDR3 protein: CASSMRRGNTEAFF; J gene: TRBJ1-1; clone size: .; D gene: .; V gene: TRBV19
CDR3 DNA: TGTGCCAGCAGCGATGGACAGGGGATCTTTAATCAGCCCCAGCATTTT; CDR3 protein: CASSDGQGIFNQPQHF; J gene: TRBJ1-5; clone size: .; D gene: TRBD1; V gene: TRBV5-8
CDR3 DNA: TGCACGACCAGGAGGCAGTATGGCTACACCTTC; CDR3 protein: CTTRRQYGYTF; J gene: TRBJ1-2; clone size: .; D gene: .; V gene: TRBV20-1
CDR3 DNA: TGTGCCACCAGCCGGACAGGGTACTATGGCTACACCTTC; CDR3 protein: CATSRTGYYGYTF; J gene: TRBJ1-2; clone size: .; D gene: TRBD1; V gene: TRBV24-1